These T cell receptor beta chains were read from a single sample in a study of T cell responses to AZD1222 COVID-19 vaccine. The data were produced by immunoSEQ multiplex PCR, yet TCRdb's version contains in-frame clones alone and is incomplete. The profile shows tens of thousands of clones, approximately 86% of them singletons. The specimen was peripheral blood, collected on day 0 of AZD1222 vaccination. The receptors stem from an adult in good health. CDR3s include the opening cysteine and the closing phenylalanine or tryptophan. A D gene is named only where the DNA matches it firmly. Clone size appears in some rows only: once, few, many, or a class for an expanded clone.

cdr3_nt: TGTGCCAGCAGCCAGGGGGCAAAAGGCTACACCTTC; cdr3_aa: CASSQGAKGYTF; clone_size: .; j_call: TRBJ1-2; v_call: TRBV3-1/TRBV3-2; d_call: .
cdr3_nt: TGTGCCAGTAGTATAGATCTCCGGAACACTGAAGCTTTCTTT; cdr3_aa: CASSIDLRNTEAFF; clone_size: .; j_call: TRBJ1-1; v_call: TRBV19; d_call: .
cdr3_nt: TGTGCCAGCAGTTTTGCAGGGCAGGGGAAAGAGACCCAGTACTTC; cdr3_aa: CASSFAGQGKETQYF; clone_size: .; j_call: TRBJ2-5; v_call: TRBV28; d_call: .
cdr3_nt: TGTGCCAGCAGCAGGACTAGCGGGATGGGCAATGAGCAGTTCTTC; cdr3_aa: CASSRTSGMGNEQFF; clone_size: few; j_call: TRBJ2-1; v_call: TRBV5-6; d_call: TRBD2
cdr3_nt: TGCAGCGTTGAAGGGCTAGCGGGATTCTCCTACAATGAGCAGTTCTTC; cdr3_aa: CSVEGLAGFSYNEQFF; clone_size: .; j_call: TRBJ2-1; v_call: TRBV29-1; d_call: TRBD2
cdr3_nt: TGTGCCAGCAGGGGGGATGTCGGCGGGGCCTACGAGCAGTACTTC; cdr3_aa: CASRGDVGGAYEQYF; clone_size: .; j_call: TRBJ2-7; v_call: TRBV6-5; d_call: .
cdr3_nt: TGTGCCAGTAGTTCCACAGGGATTCAGCCCCAGCATTTT; cdr3_aa: CASSSTGIQPQHF; clone_size: .; j_call: TRBJ1-5; v_call: TRBV19; d_call: .
cdr3_nt: TGTGCCAGCAGCTTAGGGCAGGGTCGGCTGGATAATTCACCCCTCCACTTT; cdr3_aa: CASSLGQGRLDNSPLHF; clone_size: .; j_call: TRBJ1-6; v_call: TRBV7-9; d_call: .
cdr3_nt: TGCGCCAGCAGCCAAGATGCGACTAGCGGATACAATGAGCAGTTCTTC; cdr3_aa: CASSQDATSGYNEQFF; clone_size: .; j_call: TRBJ2-1; v_call: TRBV4-3; d_call: TRBD2
cdr3_nt: TGCGCCAGCAGCTTCACCGGGACTCAAGATGAAAAACTGTTTTTT; cdr3_aa: CASSFTGTQDEKLFF; clone_size: .; j_call: TRBJ1-4; v_call: TRBV5-1; d_call: .
cdr3_nt: TGTGCCAGCAGCTTAGTGACAGGGGGTCCATGGCAGCCCCAGCATTTT; cdr3_aa: CASSLVTGGPWQPQHF; clone_size: .; j_call: TRBJ1-5; v_call: TRBV5-8; d_call: TRBD1
cdr3_nt: TGTGCTAGCAGCCTGGGGGCAGGGATCCAAGAGACCCAGTACTTC; cdr3_aa: CASSLGAGIQETQYF; clone_size: few; j_call: TRBJ2-5; v_call: TRBV7-7; d_call: .
cdr3_nt: TGTGCCAGCAGTCCCATCGACAGAAACTATGGCTACACCTTC; cdr3_aa: CASSPIDRNYGYTF; clone_size: .; j_call: TRBJ1-2; v_call: TRBV28; d_call: .
cdr3_nt: TGTGCCAGCAGCTCATACAGCAGGGGGCGCGGCACAGATACGCAGTATTTT; cdr3_aa: CASSSYSRGRGTDTQYF; clone_size: .; j_call: TRBJ2-3; v_call: TRBV7-2; d_call: TRBD1
cdr3_nt: TGTGCCAGCAGTTTATTACAGGGGACGGGAAAACTGTTTTTT; cdr3_aa: CASSLLQGTGKLFF; clone_size: .; j_call: TRBJ1-4; v_call: TRBV28; d_call: TRBD1
cdr3_nt: TGTGCCAGCTCAGCAACCGCGGGGCCGAACACTGAAGCTTTCTTT; cdr3_aa: CASSATAGPNTEAFF; clone_size: few; j_call: TRBJ1-1; v_call: TRBV18; d_call: .
cdr3_nt: TGTGCCAGCAGCGTAGACAGAGGGGGTCAAGAGACCCAGTACTTC; cdr3_aa: CASSVDRGGQETQYF; clone_size: .; j_call: TRBJ2-5; v_call: TRBV9; d_call: .
cdr3_nt: TGTGCCAGCAGCCAAGAGGGAGGCCATGAGCAGTTCTTC; cdr3_aa: CASSQEGGHEQFF; clone_size: .; j_call: TRBJ2-1; v_call: TRBV3-1/TRBV3-2; d_call: .
cdr3_nt: TGTGCCAGCAGTTTAGGTTTCGGGACTGAAGCTTTCTTT; cdr3_aa: CASSLGFGTEAFF; clone_size: .; j_call: TRBJ1-1; v_call: TRBV12-3/TRBV12-4; d_call: .
cdr3_nt: TGTGCCAGCAGCTTGAGGTCCTACGAGCAGTACTTC; cdr3_aa: CASSLRSYEQYF; clone_size: .; j_call: TRBJ2-7; v_call: TRBV7-9; d_call: .
cdr3_nt: TGTGCCAGCAGTTTTACTCAAAGGAACACTGAAGCTTTCTTT; cdr3_aa: CASSFTQRNTEAFF; clone_size: few; j_call: TRBJ1-1; v_call: TRBV28; d_call: .
cdr3_nt: TGTGCCAGCAGCCAAGACAGGGTCGAGCAGTACTTC; cdr3_aa: CASSQDRVEQYF; clone_size: .; j_call: TRBJ2-7; v_call: TRBV5-4; d_call: TRBD1
cdr3_nt: TGTGCCAGCAGCTCCCGGGGATTCCAAGAGACCCAGTACTTC; cdr3_aa: CASSSRGFQETQYF; clone_size: .; j_call: TRBJ2-5; v_call: TRBV3-1/TRBV3-2; d_call: .
cdr3_nt: TGTGCCAGCAGCCGACAGAGGAGCGGGGAGCTGTTTTTT; cdr3_aa: CASSRQRSGELFF; clone_size: few; j_call: TRBJ2-2; v_call: TRBV12-3/TRBV12-4; d_call: .
cdr3_nt: TGTGCCAGCAGCTCTAACGATATGGCTTACACCTTC; cdr3_aa: CASSSNDMAYTF; clone_size: .; j_call: TRBJ1-2; v_call: TRBV11-2; d_call: .
cdr3_nt: TGTGCCAGCAGGGGGAGTAGCGGCTCCTACAATGAGCAGTTCTTC; cdr3_aa: CASRGSSGSYNEQFF; clone_size: few; j_call: TRBJ2-1; v_call: TRBV6-5; d_call: .
cdr3_nt: TGTGCCAGTAGTATAGATCTGACCTGGCGCACTGAAGCTTTCTTT; cdr3_aa: CASSIDLTWRTEAFF; clone_size: .; j_call: TRBJ1-1; v_call: TRBV19; d_call: .
cdr3_nt: TGTGCCAGTAGTGTGGGACAGGGGTACGAGCAGTACTTC; cdr3_aa: CASSVGQGYEQYF; clone_size: .; j_call: TRBJ2-7; v_call: TRBV19; d_call: TRBD1
cdr3_nt: TGCGCCAGCAGCTTCCAGGACCCTTTCCATGAGCAGTTCTTC; cdr3_aa: CASSFQDPFHEQFF; clone_size: .; j_call: TRBJ2-1; v_call: TRBV5-1; d_call: .
cdr3_nt: TGTGCCAGCAGTGAAGGGCTGACAACTAATGAAAAACTGTTTTTT; cdr3_aa: CASSEGLTTNEKLFF; clone_size: .; j_call: TRBJ1-4; v_call: TRBV2; d_call: .
cdr3_nt: TGTGCCGCATTGGGACCCTCCTACGAGCAGTACTTC; cdr3_aa: CAALGPSYEQYF; clone_size: .; j_call: TRBJ2-7; v_call: TRBV7-9; d_call: .
cdr3_nt: TGTGCCACCGCGACAGGGGGCTGGGAGCAGTACTTC; cdr3_aa: CATATGGWEQYF; clone_size: once; j_call: TRBJ2-7; v_call: TRBV28; d_call: TRBD1
cdr3_nt: TGTGCCAGCAGCTTATGGTCGCGGACGAACACAGATACGCAGTATTTT; cdr3_aa: CASSLWSRTNTDTQYF; clone_size: .; j_call: TRBJ2-3; v_call: TRBV7-3; d_call: .
cdr3_nt: TGTGCCACCGGCGCTAGCGGCGACCAAGAGACCCAGTACTTC; cdr3_aa: CATGASGDQETQYF; clone_size: .; j_call: TRBJ2-5; v_call: TRBV19; d_call: TRBD2
cdr3_nt: TGTGCCAGCAGTGTTCAGGGGACAATTGGCGGCTACACCTTC; cdr3_aa: CASSVQGTIGGYTF; clone_size: few; j_call: TRBJ1-2; v_call: TRBV28; d_call: .
cdr3_nt: TGTGCCAACGTACAGGGAGGGCGGGAGGGCCTATGGTCCGGGAACATTCAGTACTTC; cdr3_aa: CANVQGGREGLWSGNIQYF; clone_size: few; j_call: TRBJ2-4; v_call: TRBV27; d_call: TRBD2
cdr3_nt: TGTGCCAGCAGTTTATATGGGGCCAACGTCCTGACTTTC; cdr3_aa: CASSLYGANVLTF; clone_size: .; j_call: TRBJ2-6; v_call: TRBV28; d_call: .
cdr3_nt: TGCAGCGTTGAAAGTGCGGAGAGCTCCTACAATGAGCAGTTCTTC; cdr3_aa: CSVESAESSYNEQFF; clone_size: .; j_call: TRBJ2-1; v_call: TRBV29-1; d_call: .
cdr3_nt: TGTGCCAGCAGTGAGGGGAGCAATCAGCCCCAGCATTTT; cdr3_aa: CASSEGSNQPQHF; clone_size: .; j_call: TRBJ1-5; v_call: TRBV6-4; d_call: .
cdr3_nt: TGTGCCAGCAGCTTGGGACTTGGGGTGCGGGATGGAAACACCATATATTTT; cdr3_aa: CASSLGLGVRDGNTIYF; clone_size: .; j_call: TRBJ1-3; v_call: TRBV5-6; d_call: .
cdr3_nt: TGTGCCAGCAGCCTGGGAGGACAGGGGGTTGGGTCTTTCTTT; cdr3_aa: CASSLGGQGVGSFF; clone_size: .; j_call: TRBJ1-1; v_call: TRBV5-4; d_call: TRBD1
cdr3_nt: TGTGCCACCAGTGGATTGGGGGAACCCCACAATGAGCAGTTCTTC; cdr3_aa: CATSGLGEPHNEQFF; clone_size: .; j_call: TRBJ2-1; v_call: TRBV24-1; d_call: .
cdr3_nt: TGCAGCGTTGAAGAGTGGGACAGGGGCTCCTACGAGCAGTACTTC; cdr3_aa: CSVEEWDRGSYEQYF; clone_size: .; j_call: TRBJ2-7; v_call: TRBV29-1; d_call: TRBD1
cdr3_nt: TGTGCCAGCAAGTACGGGACAGGGAAATCGGGGCAGTACTTC; cdr3_aa: CASKYGTGKSGQYF; clone_size: .; j_call: TRBJ2-7; v_call: TRBV2; d_call: TRBD1
cdr3_nt: TGTGCCAGCATCAGACTAGCGGGAGGTTTTTCGAGGGAGTTCTTC; cdr3_aa: CASIRLAGGFSREFF; clone_size: .; j_call: TRBJ2-1; v_call: TRBV6-5; d_call: TRBD2
cdr3_nt: TGCGCCAGCAGCTTGGAACATGTGGGTGAAGCTTTCTTT; cdr3_aa: CASSLEHVGEAFF; clone_size: few; j_call: TRBJ1-1; v_call: TRBV5-1; d_call: .
cdr3_nt: TGTGCCAGCAGCTATGGGACAGGCTCTGGAAACACCATATATTTT; cdr3_aa: CASSYGTGSGNTIYF; clone_size: .; j_call: TRBJ1-3; v_call: TRBV3-1/TRBV3-2; d_call: TRBD1
cdr3_nt: TGTGCCAGCAGTTACCCGGGACAGGCCAATTCACCCCTCCACTTT; cdr3_aa: CASSYPGQANSPLHF; clone_size: .; j_call: TRBJ1-6; v_call: TRBV6-2/TRBV6-3; d_call: TRBD1